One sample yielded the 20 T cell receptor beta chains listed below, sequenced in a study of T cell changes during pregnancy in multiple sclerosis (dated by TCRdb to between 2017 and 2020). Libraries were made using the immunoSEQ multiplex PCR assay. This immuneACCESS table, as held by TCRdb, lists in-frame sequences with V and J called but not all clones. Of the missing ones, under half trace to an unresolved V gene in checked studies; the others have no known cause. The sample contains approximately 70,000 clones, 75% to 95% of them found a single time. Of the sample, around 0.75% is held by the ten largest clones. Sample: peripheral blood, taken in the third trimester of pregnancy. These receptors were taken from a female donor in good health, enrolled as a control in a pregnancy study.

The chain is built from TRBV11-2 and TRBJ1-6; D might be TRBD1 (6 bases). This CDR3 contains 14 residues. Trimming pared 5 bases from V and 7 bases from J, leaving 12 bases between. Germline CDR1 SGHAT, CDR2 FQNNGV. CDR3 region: CASSVGTSNSPLHF. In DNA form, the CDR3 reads TGTGCCAGCAGCGTCGGGACATCAAATTCACCCCTCCACTTT.

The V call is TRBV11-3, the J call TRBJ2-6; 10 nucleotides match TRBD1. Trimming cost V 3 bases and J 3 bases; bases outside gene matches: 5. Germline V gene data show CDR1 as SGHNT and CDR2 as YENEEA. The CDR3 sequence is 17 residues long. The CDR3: CASSFGTGALGANVLTF. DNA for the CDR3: TGTGCCAGCAGCTTTGGGACAGGGGCGCTTGGGGCCAACGTCCTGACTTTC.

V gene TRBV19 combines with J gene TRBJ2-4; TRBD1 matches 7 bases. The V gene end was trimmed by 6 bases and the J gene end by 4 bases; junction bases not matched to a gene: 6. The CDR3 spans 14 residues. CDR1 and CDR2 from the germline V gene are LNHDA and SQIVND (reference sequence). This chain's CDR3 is CASSPTGTKNIQYF. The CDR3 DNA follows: TGTGCCAGTAGCCCGACAGGGACAAAAAACATTCAGTACTTC.

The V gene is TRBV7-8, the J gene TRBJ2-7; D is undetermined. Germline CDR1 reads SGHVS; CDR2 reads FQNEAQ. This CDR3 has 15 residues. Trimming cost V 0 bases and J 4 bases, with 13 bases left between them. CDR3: CASSLAHQPRYEQYF. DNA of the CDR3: TGTGCCAGCAGCTTAGCCCACCAACCGCGATACGAGCAGTACTTC.

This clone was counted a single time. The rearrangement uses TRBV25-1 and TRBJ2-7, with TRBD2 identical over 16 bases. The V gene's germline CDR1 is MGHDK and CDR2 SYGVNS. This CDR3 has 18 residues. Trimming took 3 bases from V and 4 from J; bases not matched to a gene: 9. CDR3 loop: CASSDSRGLAGGPYEQYF. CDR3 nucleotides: TGTGCCAGCAGTGACTCCAGGGGACTAGCGGGAGGGCCGTACGAGCAGTACTTC.

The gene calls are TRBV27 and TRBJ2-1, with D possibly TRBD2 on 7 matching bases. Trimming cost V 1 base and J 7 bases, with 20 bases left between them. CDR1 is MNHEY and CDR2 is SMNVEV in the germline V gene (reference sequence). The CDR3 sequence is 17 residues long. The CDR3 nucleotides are TGTGCCAGCAGTTTATGGCCAACGGGGGCCGGGGGGAATGAGCAGTTCTTC. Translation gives CASSLWPTGAGGNEQFF.

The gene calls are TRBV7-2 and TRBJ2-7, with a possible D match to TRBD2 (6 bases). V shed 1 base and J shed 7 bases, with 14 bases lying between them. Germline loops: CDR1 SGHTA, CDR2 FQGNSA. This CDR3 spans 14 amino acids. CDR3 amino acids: CASSLGGVWGEQYF. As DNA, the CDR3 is TGTGCCAGCAGCTTAGGCGGGGTTTGGGGAGAGCAGTACTTC.

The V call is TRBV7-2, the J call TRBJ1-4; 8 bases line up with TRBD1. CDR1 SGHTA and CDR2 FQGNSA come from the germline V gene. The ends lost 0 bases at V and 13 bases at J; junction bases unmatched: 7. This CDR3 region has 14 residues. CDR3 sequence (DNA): TGTGCCAGCAGCTTAGCAGTCAGGGGGCGCGGACTGTTTTTT. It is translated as CASSLAVRGRGLFF.

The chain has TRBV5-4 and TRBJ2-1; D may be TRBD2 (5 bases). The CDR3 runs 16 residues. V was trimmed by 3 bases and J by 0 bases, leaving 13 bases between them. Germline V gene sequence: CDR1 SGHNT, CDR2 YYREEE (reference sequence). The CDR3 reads CASSWETGSSYNEQFF. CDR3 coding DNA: TGTGCCAGCAGCTGGGAAACGGGAAGCTCCTACAATGAGCAGTTCTTC.

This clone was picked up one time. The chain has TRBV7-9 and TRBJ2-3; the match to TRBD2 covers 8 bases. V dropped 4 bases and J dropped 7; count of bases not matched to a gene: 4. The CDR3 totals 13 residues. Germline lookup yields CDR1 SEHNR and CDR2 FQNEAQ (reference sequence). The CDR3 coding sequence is TGTGCCAGCAGCTCCCGGGGGGGAAATACGCAGTATTTT. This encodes CASSSRGGNTQYF.

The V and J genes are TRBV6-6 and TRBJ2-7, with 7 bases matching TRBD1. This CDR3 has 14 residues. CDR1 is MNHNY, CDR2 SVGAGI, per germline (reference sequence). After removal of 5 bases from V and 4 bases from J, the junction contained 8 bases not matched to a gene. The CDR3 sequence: CASSTSDRAYEQYF. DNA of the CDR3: TGTGCCAGCAGTACTTCCGACAGGGCGTACGAGCAGTACTTC.

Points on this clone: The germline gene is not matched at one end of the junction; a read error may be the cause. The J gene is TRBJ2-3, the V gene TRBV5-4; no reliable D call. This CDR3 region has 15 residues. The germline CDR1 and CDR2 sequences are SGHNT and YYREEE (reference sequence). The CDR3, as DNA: TGTGCCATCAGCAAGCATTTCGGAGACACAGATACGCAGTATTTT. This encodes CAISKHFGDTDTQYF.

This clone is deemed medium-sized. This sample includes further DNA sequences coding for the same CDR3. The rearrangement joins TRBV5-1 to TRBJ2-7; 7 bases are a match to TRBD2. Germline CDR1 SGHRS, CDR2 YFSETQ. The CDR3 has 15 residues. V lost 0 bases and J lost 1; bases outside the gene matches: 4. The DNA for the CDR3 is TGCGCCAGCAGCTTGGGGTGGGGAGGGTCCTACGAGCAGTACTTC. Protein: CASSLGWGGSYEQYF.

CDR3: CASSRGTFYEQYF. In DNA, the CDR3 is TGTGCCAGTAGTAGAGGCACGTTCTACGAGCAGTACTTC. V gene TRBV19 combines with J gene TRBJ2-7, with D unclear. V gave up 4 bases and J gave up 3 bases, with 10 bases separating them. Germline V gene sequence: CDR1 LNHDA, CDR2 SQIVND (reference sequence). CDR3 length: 13 amino acids.

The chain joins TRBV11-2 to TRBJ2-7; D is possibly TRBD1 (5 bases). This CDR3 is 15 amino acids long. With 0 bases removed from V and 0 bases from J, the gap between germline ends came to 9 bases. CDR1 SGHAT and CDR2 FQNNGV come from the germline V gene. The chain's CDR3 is CASSLDTGISYEQYF. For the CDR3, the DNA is TGTGCCAGCAGCTTAGATACAGGCATCTCCTACGAGCAGTACTTC.

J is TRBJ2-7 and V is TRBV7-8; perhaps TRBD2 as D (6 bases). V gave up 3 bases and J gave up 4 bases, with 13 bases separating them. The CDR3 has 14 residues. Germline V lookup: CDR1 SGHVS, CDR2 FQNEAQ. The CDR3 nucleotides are TGTGCCAGCAGCTTCCGTGCCGGGGGTTACGAGCAGTACTTC. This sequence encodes CASSFRAGGYEQYF.

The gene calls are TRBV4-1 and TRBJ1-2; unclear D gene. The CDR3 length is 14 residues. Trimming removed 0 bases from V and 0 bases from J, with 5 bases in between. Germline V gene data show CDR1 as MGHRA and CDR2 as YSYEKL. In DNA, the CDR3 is TGCGCCAGCAGCCAAGATCGGGCTAACTATGGCTACACCTTC. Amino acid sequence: CASSQDRANYGYTF.

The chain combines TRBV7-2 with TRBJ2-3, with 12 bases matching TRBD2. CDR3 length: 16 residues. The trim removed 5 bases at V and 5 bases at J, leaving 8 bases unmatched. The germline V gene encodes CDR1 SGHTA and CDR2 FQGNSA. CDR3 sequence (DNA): TGTGCCAGCAGCGCGAGACTAGCGGGAGCTGGAGATACGCAGTATTTT. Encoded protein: CASSARLAGAGDTQYF.

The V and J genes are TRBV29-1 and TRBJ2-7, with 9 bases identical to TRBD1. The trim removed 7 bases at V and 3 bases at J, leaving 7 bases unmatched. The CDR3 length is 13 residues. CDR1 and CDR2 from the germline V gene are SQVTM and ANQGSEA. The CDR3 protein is CSALTGGFYEQYF. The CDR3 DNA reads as TGCAGCGCCTTGACAGGGGGTTTCTACGAGCAGTACTTC.

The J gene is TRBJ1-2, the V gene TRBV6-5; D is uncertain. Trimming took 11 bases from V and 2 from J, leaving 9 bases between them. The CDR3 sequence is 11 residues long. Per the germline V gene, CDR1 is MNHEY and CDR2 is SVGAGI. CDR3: CAAYYNYGYTF. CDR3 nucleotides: TGTGCCGCGTATTACAACTATGGCTACACCTTC.